The 32 T cell receptor beta chains listed next were all sequenced from one sample in a study of OX40 agonist ivuxolimab in advanced cancers. Sequencing used immunoSEQ multiplex PCR; TCRdb keeps in-frame clones, though not all of them. The data hold about 82,000 clones, with 80% to 95% observed a single time. The sequenced sample was CD4+ or CD8+ T cells sorted from blood, obtained in a trial of the OX40 agonist ivuxolimab. These receptors were obtained from an adult with an advanced solid tumor such as melanoma, head and neck, liver or kidney cancer.

This rearrangement joins TRBV6-1 to TRBJ2-5; 10 bases map to TRBD2. The CDR3 covers 14 residues. Trimming at V came to 8 bases and at J to 2 bases, leaving 5 bases not matched to a gene. In germline, CDR1 is MNHNS, CDR2 SASEGT. The CDR3: CASGLAVIQETQYF. The DNA for the CDR3 is TGTGCCAGCGGACTAGCGGTAATTCAAGAGACCCAGTACTTC.

V usage is TRBV2 and J usage is TRBJ1-2, with 8 nucleotides matching TRBD1. The germline gives CDR1 SNHLY, CDR2 FYNNEI. The CDR3 runs 15 residues. Germline trimming cut 10 bases from V and 3 bases from J; bases unmatched to any gene: 13. CDR3 residues: CATHTPQGADYGYTF. The CDR3 region has the DNA TGTGCCACCCACACCCCTCAGGGGGCAGACTATGGCTACACCTTC.

The chain couples TRBV5-1 to TRBJ2-7, with D unresolved. This CDR3 region has 14 residues. CDR1 and CDR2 from the germline V gene are SGHRS and YFSETQ. Trimming cost V 1 base and J 3 bases, with 11 bases left between them. DNA of the CDR3: TGCGCCAGCAGCTTGTGGCAGGATCTCTACGAGCAGTACTTC. Amino acid sequence: CASSLWQDLYEQYF.

The rearrangement uses TRBV10-3 and TRBJ1-5, with no clear D. CDR1 ENHRY and CDR2 SYGVKD come from the germline V gene. The CDR3 spans 13 residues. Trimming cost V 2 bases and J 3 bases, with 5 bases left between them. The CDR3 nucleotides are TGTGCCATCAGTGAGCGGGACAATCAGCCCCAGCATTTT. Its translation: CAISERDNQPQHF.

V gene TRBV29-1 combines with J gene TRBJ2-7, with 10 positions matching TRBD2. The ends lost 6 bases at V and 4 bases at J; junction bases unmatched: 3. This CDR3 region has 12 residues. Germline CDR1 SQVTM, CDR2 ANQGSEA. CDR3 sequence: CSVQAGGYEQYF. CDR3 in DNA: TGCAGCGTCCAAGCGGGGGGGTACGAGCAGTACTTC.

CDR3 amino acids: CAWSEPNEQFF. DNA for the CDR3: TGTGCCTGGAGTGAGCCCAATGAGCAGTTCTTC. V is TRBV30 and J is TRBJ2-1; D gene uncertain. CDR1 and CDR2 (germline): GTSNPN, SVGIG (reference sequence). V was pared by 1 base and J by 6 bases, with 4 bases between. This CDR3 spans 11 amino acids.

The chain uses TRBV5-4 and TRBJ1-2; D is unclear. The CDR3 has 12 amino acids. Trimming took 2 bases from V and 3 from J, leaving 5 bases between them. Looked up from germline, CDR1 is SGHNT and CDR2 is YYREEE (reference sequence). CDR3 amino acids: CASSLGDYGYTF. Here the CDR3 DNA reads TGTGCCAGCAGCTTAGGCGACTATGGCTACACCTTC.

The chain combines TRBV27 with TRBJ2-7; D may be TRBD1 (6 bases). Germline-derived CDR1 and CDR2 are MNHEY and SMNVEV (reference sequence). There are 15 residues in the CDR3. Trimming took off 5 bases at V and 3 bases at J, with 17 bases between the two ends. The CDR3 loop reads CASSPSRGQNYEQYF. The CDR3 DNA is TGTGCCAGCAGTCCATCCCGTGGACAGAACTACGAGCAGTACTTC.

This chain connects TRBV11-3 to TRBJ2-1; D remains ambiguous. Germline loops: CDR1 SGHNT, CDR2 YENEEA. The length of the CDR3 is 14 residues. V lost 1 base and J 10 bases, leaving 14 bases between the germline ends. Here the CDR3 DNA reads TGTGCCAGCAGCTTAGTGGGCCAGCGTGGGGAGCAGTTCTTC. This codes for CASSLVGQRGEQFF.

V usage is TRBV5-1 and J usage is TRBJ2-3; D remains unclear. In germline, CDR1 is SGHRS, CDR2 YFSETQ. CDR3 size: 14 residues. With 1 base removed from V and 4 bases from J, the gap between germline ends came to 10 bases. CDR3 coding DNA: TGCGCCAGCAGCTTGATAGAGCTAGCAGATACGCAGTATTTT. It encodes CASSLIELADTQYF.

V usage is TRBV7-3 and J usage is TRBJ1-2, with D uncertain. The CDR3 loop spans 14 amino acids. V lost 3 bases to trimming and J lost 8 bases, with 16 bases between them. Germline CDR1 and CDR2: SGHTA and FQGTGA. The CDR3 sequence: CASSLGGMEPGYTF. CDR3 sequence (DNA): TGTGCCAGCAGCTTGGGAGGGATGGAGCCGGGCTACACCTTC.

This rearrangement joins TRBV5-4 to TRBJ2-7, with D uncertain. V shed 3 bases and J shed 4 bases, with 14 bases lying between them. CDR1 SGHNT and CDR2 YYREEE come from the germline V gene (reference sequence). The CDR3 runs to 14 residues. The CDR3 sequence: CASSWNRGAYEQYF. The CDR3 nucleotides read TGTGCCAGCAGCTGGAACCGCGGAGCGTACGAGCAGTACTTC.

The chain joins TRBV28 to TRBJ1-2, with D possibly matching TRBD1 (6 bases). CDR1 MDHEN and CDR2 SYDVKM come from the germline V gene. Trimming removed 4 bases at V and 2 bases at J, with 11 bases between. The CDR3 spans 14 residues. This chain's CDR3 is CASSSGQRNYGYTF. Here the CDR3 DNA reads TGTGCCAGCAGTTCAGGACAGAGAAACTATGGCTACACCTTC.

This rearrangement joins TRBV30 to TRBJ1-4; TRBD1 is a possible D gene (6 bases). The CDR3 has 15 residues. Per germline, CDR1 GTSNPN and CDR2 SVGIG (reference sequence). Between the trimmed V and J ends, which lost 6 bases and 7 bases, there was a span of 21 bases. CDR3 in DNA: TGTGCCTGCACTCCACCCCAGGGGCGGAGTGAAAAACTGTTTTTT. Its translation: CACTPPQGRSEKLFF.

This clone has only a few counts. J is TRBJ2-7 and V is TRBV5-4, with 7 bases fitting TRBD1. This CDR3 has 13 residues. Losses at the gene ends were 3 bases for V and 2 bases for J; bases not matched to a gene: 2. Germline V lookup: CDR1 SGHNT, CDR2 YYREEE (reference sequence). CDR3 DNA sequence: TGTGCCAGCAGCTCAGGGACAGCCTACGAGCAGTACTTC. This gives the protein CASSSGTAYEQYF.

The chain couples TRBV9 to TRBJ2-2, with 9 bases lining up with TRBD1. The CDR3 is 17 residues long. CDR1 is SGDLS, CDR2 YYNGEE, per germline. The V segment lost 0 bases and the J segment 1 base; nucleotides outside the gene matches: 4. The CDR3 nucleotides are TGTGCCAGCAGCGTAGTAACGGGACAGGGGAACACCGGGGAGCTGTTTTTT. Translated, it gives CASSVVTGQGNTGELFF.

The chain is built from TRBV2 and TRBJ1-5; D is ambiguous. V was cut by 8 bases and J by 0 bases, with 8 bases left in between. Germline CDR1 is SNHLY and CDR2 is FYNNEI. This CDR3 comprises 13 residues. Written as DNA, the CDR3 is TGTGCCAGCCGGGCGGATAGCAATCAGCCCCAGCATTTT. It encodes CASRADSNQPQHF.

This clone appeared once. The genes are TRBV14 and TRBJ2-5, with D possibly matching TRBD2 (6 bases). This CDR3 region has 16 residues. The ends were cut back, 0 bases at V and 5 bases at J, with 16 bases in the middle. The germline CDR1 and CDR2 sequences are SGHDN and FVKESK. This chain's CDR3 is CASSQDSWASVETQYF. CDR3 DNA: TGTGCCAGCAGCCAAGATAGCTGGGCTAGCGTCGAGACCCAGTACTTC.

V usage is TRBV5-5 and J usage is TRBJ1-1; D gene uncertain. The length of the CDR3 is 17 residues. The germline CDR1 and CDR2 sequences are SGHKS and YYEKEE (reference sequence). Trimming shortened V by 0 bases and J by 4 bases, and 19 bases separated the two germline ends. The CDR3 sequence: CASSLDSVGSLGTEAFF. The CDR3 DNA sequence: TGTGCCAGCAGCTTGGATAGCGTCGGCTCACTAGGCACTGAAGCTTTCTTT. The complete variable domain, with remaining parts taken from reference TRBV5-5 and TRBJ1-1, reads DAGVTQSPTHLIKTRGQQVTLRCSPISGHKSVSWYQQVLGQGPQFIFQYYEKEERGRGNFPDRFSARQFPNYSSELNVNALLLGDSALYLCASSLDSVGSLGTEAFFGQGTRLTVV.

This chain links TRBV29-1 with TRBJ2-1, with D possibly called TRBD1 or TRBD2 (5 bases each). V dropped 6 bases and J dropped 4 bases, with 10 bases sitting between them. CDR1 is SQVTM and CDR2 is ANQGSEA in the germline V gene. This CDR3 has 12 residues. The CDR3 coding sequence is TGCAGCGTGGGGCCGGGGTACAATGAGCAGTTCTTC. This sequence encodes CSVGPGYNEQFF.

The rearrangement uses TRBV5-1 and TRBJ2-5; TRBD1 matches 7 bases. V gave up 4 bases and J gave up 3 bases; unmatched junction bases: 6. CDR1 SGHRS and CDR2 YFSETQ come from the germline V gene. The CDR3 loop spans 14 amino acids. The CDR3 nucleotides are TGCGCCAGCAGCCCACAGACAGGGAAAGAGACCCAGTACTTC. It specifies CASSPQTGKETQYF. Full variable domain (outside the CDR3, taken from reference TRBV5-1 and TRBJ2-5): KAGVTQTPRYLIKTRGQQVTLSCSPISGHRSVSWYQQTPGQGLQFLFEYFSETQRNKGNFPGRFSGRQFSNSRSEMNVSTLELGDSALYLCASSPQTGKETQYFGPGTRLLVL.

The chain joins TRBV11-2 to TRBJ2-7, with D perhaps TRBD1 or TRBD2 (6 bases each). The CDR3 loop spans 13 amino acids. The germline gives CDR1 SGHAT, CDR2 FQNNGV. The V end lost 2 bases, the J end lost 6 bases, and 11 bases lay between the germline ends. CDR3 sequence: CASSLTGAVEQYF. The CDR3 bases are TGTGCCAGCAGCTTAACGGGGGCGGTCGAGCAGTACTTC.

The J gene is TRBJ2-7, the V gene TRBV5-1; 9 positions agree with TRBD1. CDR3 length: 16 residues. From germline, CDR1 is SGHRS and CDR2 YFSETQ. The V and J ends lost 3 bases and 3 bases, in that order; junction bases with no gene match: 10. The DNA for the CDR3 is TGCGCCAGCAGCTGGGGCCGGGACAGGGTTAACTACGAGCAGTACTTC. It yields the protein CASSWGRDRVNYEQYF.

The chain joins TRBV19 to TRBJ2-7, with 10 bases lining up with TRBD2. V lost 8 bases, J lost 1 base, and 8 bases stayed unmatched. This CDR3 is 15 amino acids long. Germline assignment: CDR1 LNHDA and CDR2 SQIVND (reference sequence). The CDR3 DNA reads TGTGCCAGTTCCTTCTCTAGCGGGAGTTCCTACGAGCAGTACTTC. Amino acids: CASSFSSGSSYEQYF.

The chain couples TRBV30 to TRBJ1-6; D remains ambiguous. Germline CDR1 GTSNPN, CDR2 SVGIG (reference sequence). This CDR3 contains 13 residues. The V end was cut by 2 bases, the J end by 7 bases, with 9 bases between. CDR3 residues: CAWSPILNSPLHF. DNA of the CDR3: TGTGCCTGGAGTCCGATCCTCAATTCACCCCTCCACTTT.

On this clone: The junction departs from germline at one end; a sequencing error may be responsible. The J gene is TRBJ2-1, the V gene TRBV19; 7 bases are shared with TRBD2. The CDR3 has 13 residues. CDR1 is LNHDA and CDR2 is SQIVND in the germline V gene (reference sequence). This chain's CDR3 is CASSIGDYDEQFF. The CDR3 DNA sequence: TGTGCCAGTAGTATAGGGGACTACGATGAGCAGTTCTTC. Variable domain in full (rest from reference TRBV19 and TRBJ2-1): DGGITQSPKYLFRKEGQNVTLSCEQNLNHDAMYWYRQDPGQGLRLIYYSQIVNDFQKGDIAEGYSVSREKKESFPLTVTSAQKNPTAFYLCASSIGDYDEQFFGPGTRLTVL.

V is TRBV6-1 and J is TRBJ2-7; 11 bases agree with TRBD2. The length of the CDR3 is 14 residues. The V gene end was trimmed by 8 bases and the J gene end by 5 bases; junction bases not matched to a gene: 8. Germline CDR1 MNHNS, CDR2 SASEGT. The CDR3 reads CASQTSGSLHEQYF. DNA of the CDR3: TGTGCCAGCCAAACTAGCGGGAGTCTCCACGAGCAGTACTTC.

V usage is TRBV19 and J usage is TRBJ2-7; no definite D call. The germline V gene encodes CDR1 LNHDA and CDR2 SQIVND (reference sequence). V was cut by 3 bases and J by 4 bases, with 10 bases left in between. The CDR3 runs 13 residues. This CDR3 is CASSINHRYEQYF. The CDR3 nucleotides read TGTGCCAGTAGTATTAATCACAGATACGAGCAGTACTTC.

The CDR3 sequence is CASSSGTYNEQFF. Here the CDR3 DNA reads TGTGCCAGCAGTTCCGGGACATACAATGAGCAGTTCTTC. V gene TRBV11-3 combines with J gene TRBJ2-1; a possible D gene is TRBD1 (6 bases). Trimming cost V 6 bases and J 4 bases, with 10 bases left between them. The CDR3 loop spans 13 amino acids. Germline loops: CDR1 SGHNT, CDR2 YENEEA.

The chain has TRBV6-1 and TRBJ2-5; the match to TRBD2 covers 7 bases. Germline values: CDR1 MNHNS, CDR2 SASEGT. The CDR3 sequence is 15 residues long. The ends lost 0 bases at V and 5 bases at J; junction bases unmatched: 6. The CDR3 loop is CASSEAGLPVETQYF. CDR3 bases: TGTGCCAGCAGTGAAGCGGGACTACCGGTGGAGACCCAGTACTTC.

The chain is built from TRBV9 and TRBJ1-3; maybe TRBD1 (6 bases). In germline, CDR1 is SGDLS, CDR2 YYNGEE. The CDR3 contains 18 residues. The V end was cut by 4 bases, the J end by 4 bases, with 24 bases between. The CDR3 loop is CASSPIFGGRSGGNTIYF. The CDR3 DNA is TGTGCCAGCAGCCCCATTTTTGGGGGGCGGTCGGGAGGAAACACCATATATTTT.

Here the CDR3 DNA reads TGTGCCAGCAGCGTAAATCTAGCCAAAAACATTCAGTACTTC. It yields the protein CASSVNLAKNIQYF. This chain joins TRBV11-2 and TRBJ2-4; D unclear. The CDR3 runs 14 residues. Germline V gives CDR1 SGHAT, CDR2 FQNNGV. V lost 5 bases, J lost 0 bases, and 8 bases lay in between.